The clone carrying this TCR beta chain came up once. These data come from a study of blood T cells in healthy people across ages. Using a J-beta primer mix together with a sample-barcoded 5' primer, a second PCR was run for roughly 6 to 12 cycles. TCRdb fed the 5' RACE reads into MiXCR, producing one record per CDR3 protein. The table records roughly 2 million distinct CDR3 sequences, about 50% of them present only once. This CDR3 is built from 15 residues. The trim removed 4 bases at V and 6 bases at J, leaving 5 bases unmatched. Germline V gene lookup returns CDR1 SGHAT and CDR2 FQNNGV. V and J are TRBV11-2 and TRBJ2-1; 11 nucleotides line up with TRBD2. Sequencing was done on a sample of blood. This TCR was recovered from a woman between 40 and 50 years old in good health. CDR3 DNA: TGTGCCAGCAGCTCAGAGACTAGCGGGACCAATGAGCAGTTCTTC. Its translation is CASSSETSGTNEQFF.